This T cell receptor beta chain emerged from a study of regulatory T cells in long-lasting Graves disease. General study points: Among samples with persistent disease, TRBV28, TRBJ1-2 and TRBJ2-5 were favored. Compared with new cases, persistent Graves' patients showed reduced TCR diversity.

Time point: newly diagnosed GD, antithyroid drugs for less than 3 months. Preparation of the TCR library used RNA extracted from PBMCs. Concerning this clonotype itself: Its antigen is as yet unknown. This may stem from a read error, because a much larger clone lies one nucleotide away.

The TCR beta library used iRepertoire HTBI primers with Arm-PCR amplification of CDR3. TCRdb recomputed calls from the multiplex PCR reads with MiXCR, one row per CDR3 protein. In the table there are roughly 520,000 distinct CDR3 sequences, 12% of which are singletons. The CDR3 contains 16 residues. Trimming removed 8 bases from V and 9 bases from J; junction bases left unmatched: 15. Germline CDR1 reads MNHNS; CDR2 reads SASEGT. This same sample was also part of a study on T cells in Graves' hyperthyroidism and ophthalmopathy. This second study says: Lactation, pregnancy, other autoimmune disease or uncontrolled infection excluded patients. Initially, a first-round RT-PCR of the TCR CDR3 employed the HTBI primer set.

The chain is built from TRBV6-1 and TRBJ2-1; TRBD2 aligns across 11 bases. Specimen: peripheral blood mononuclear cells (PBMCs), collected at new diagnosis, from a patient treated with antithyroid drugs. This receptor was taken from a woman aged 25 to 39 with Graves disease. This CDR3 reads CASGPLLAGGPSEQFF. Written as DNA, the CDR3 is TGTGCCAGCGGCCCCCTCCTAGCGGGAGGTCCCAGTGAGCAGTTCTTC.